One sample yielded the 18 T cell receptor beta chains listed below, sequenced in a study of blood T cell repertoires in COVID-19. Here immunoSEQ multiplex PCR was the method, and the copy in TCRdb shows in-frame clones only, minus some. The sample records about 57,000 clones, roughly nine tenths being singletons. The specimen was peripheral blood. The receptors stem from an elderly woman with COVID-19, enrolled during active disease.

The DNA for the CDR3 is TGTGCCAGCAGTCAAGGACTAGCGGGGGGCACAGATACGCAGTATTTT. It codes for CASSQGLAGGTDTQYF. This sequence joins TRBV6-1 and TRBJ2-3, with 13 bases aligning to TRBD2. The CDR3 is made up of 16 amino acids. Looked up from germline, CDR1 is MNHNS and CDR2 is SASEGT. With 5 bases clipped from V and 1 base from J, the junction kept 3 bases outside the gene matches.

This clone showed up just a few times. V and J are TRBV6-6 and TRBJ1-4; D not resolved. Germline V CDR1 and CDR2: MNHNY, SVGAGI (reference sequence). V lost 2 bases and J 0 bases, leaving 7 bases between the germline ends. The CDR3 runs 15 residues. Here the CDR3 reads CASSYPTTTNEKLFF. The CDR3 nucleotides read TGTGCCAGCAGTTACCCGACAACAACTAATGAAAAACTGTTTTTT.

CDR3 amino acids: CASRGQEAPGNQPQHF. The CDR3 DNA reads TGTGCCAGTAGGGGACAGGAGGCCCCTGGCAATCAGCCCCAGCATTTT. The genes are TRBV19 and TRBJ1-5; 8 positions agree with TRBD1. Trimming at V came to 6 bases and at J to 2 bases, leaving 9 bases not matched to a gene. Germline values: CDR1 LNHDA, CDR2 SQIVND (reference sequence). CDR3 length: 16 amino acids.

The V and J genes are TRBV7-2 and TRBJ1-1; D gene ambiguous. The CDR3 consists of 11 residues. The V gene lost 5 bases and the J gene lost 8 bases, with 9 bases spanning the gap. CDR1 is SGHTA, CDR2 FQGNSA, per germline. As DNA, the CDR3 is TGTGCCAGCAGCCTCCTTGTAGAAGCTTTCTTT. This sequence encodes CASSLLVEAFF.

The chain links TRBV5-6 to TRBJ1-2; D gene ambiguous. The CDR3 sequence is 13 residues long. V lost 4 bases and J 4 bases, leaving 11 bases between the germline ends. Germline CDR1 reads SGHDT; CDR2 reads YYEEEE. The CDR3 protein is CASSTEASYGYTF. In DNA, the CDR3 is TGTGCCAGCAGCACCGAGGCCAGCTATGGCTACACCTTC.

The genes are TRBV6-5 and TRBJ2-2, with 8 bases matching TRBD1. Losses at the gene ends were 7 bases for V and 3 bases for J; bases not matched to a gene: 4. The CDR3 is 14 amino acids. CDR1 MNHEY and CDR2 SVGAGI come from the germline V gene. CDR3 bases: TGTGCCAGCAACCAGGGGGCCGACACCGGGGAGCTGTTTTTT. Its translation: CASNQGADTGELFF.

This clone was detected only once. V is TRBV5-1 and J is TRBJ2-7; 11 bases map to TRBD2. V gave up 0 bases and J gave up 3 bases; unmatched junction bases: 5. CDR3 length equals 16 residues. CDR1 and CDR2 (germline): SGHRS, YFSETQ. In nucleotides, the CDR3 is TGCGCCAGCAGCTTGGGGGGGACTAGCGGTTACTACGAGCAGTACTTC. Translation: CASSLGGTSGYYEQYF.

This clone occurred once. The chain is built from TRBV4-1 and TRBJ2-4; D perhaps matches TRBD2 (6 bases). CDR1 and CDR2 from the germline V gene are MGHRA and YSYEKL. The V gene lost 0 bases and the J gene lost 5 bases, with 14 bases spanning the gap. This CDR3 spans 16 amino acids. CDR3 coding DNA: TGCGCCAGCAGCCAAGATCTGCTACTAGCACAAAACATTCAGTACTTC. This codes for CASSQDLLLAQNIQYF.

J is TRBJ1-3 and V is TRBV7-2; 7 bases are a match to TRBD1. The CDR3 covers 17 residues. Germline CDR1 reads SGHTA; CDR2 reads FQGNSA. The V segment lost 3 bases and the J segment 0 bases; nucleotides outside the gene matches: 8. The CDR3 loop reads CASSFRGGQTSGNTIYF. DNA of the CDR3: TGTGCCAGCAGCTTCCGAGGGGGACAGACCTCTGGAAACACCATATATTTT.

In its sample, this clone was seen once. This chain uses TRBV2 with TRBJ2-2; TRBD1 aligns across 11 bases. CDR3 length: 14 amino acids. Losses at the gene ends were 6 bases for V and 4 bases for J; bases not matched to a gene: 1. In germline, CDR1 is SNHLY, CDR2 FYNNEI. The CDR3 coding sequence is TGTGCCAGCAGCGGACAGGGGGCCACCGGGGAGCTGTTTTTT. Translated: CASSGQGATGELFF.

This sequence joins TRBV27 and TRBJ2-4, with TRBD2 identical over 8 bases. The CDR3 totals 16 residues. V was pared by 7 bases and J by 5 bases, with 13 bases of the junction left unmatched. The germline CDR1 and CDR2 sequences are MNHEY and SMNVEV (reference sequence). The CDR3 spells CASTTRGGMWQNIQYF. The CDR3 region has the DNA TGTGCCAGCACTACCCGGGGGGGGATGTGGCAAAACATTCAGTACTTC.

The genes are TRBV5-6 and TRBJ1-6; TRBD1 might be the D (5 bases). Trimming took off 0 bases at V and 5 bases at J, with 9 bases between the two ends. CDR1 and CDR2 from the germline V gene are SGHDT and YYEEEE. This CDR3 is 15 amino acids long. In DNA form, the CDR3 reads TGTGCCAGCAGCTTGGGGACACATGATAATTCACCCCTCCACTTT. Protein product: CASSLGTHDNSPLHF.

This chain joins TRBV29-1 and TRBJ1-2, with a weak D call TRBD1 (5 bases). Trimming stripped 6 bases from V and 0 bases from J, with 11 bases between. Germline-derived CDR1 and CDR2 are SQVTM and ANQGSEA. CDR3 size: 13 residues. The CDR3 bases are TGCAGCGTCGGGGGTAGTTCTAACTATGGCTACACCTTC. Translating it yields CSVGGSSNYGYTF.

V gene TRBV2 combines with J gene TRBJ1-1; D might be TRBD1 (5 bases). Germline lookup yields CDR1 SNHLY and CDR2 FYNNEI. Trimming stripped 4 bases from V and 8 bases from J, with 11 bases between. CDR3 length: 12 amino acids. The CDR3 region is CASSGRGNEAFF. The CDR3 DNA follows: TGTGCCAGCAGTGGGAGGGGAAACGAAGCTTTCTTT.

The chain carries TRBV9 and TRBJ1-5; TRBD1 matches 7 bases. The CDR3 has 16 amino acids. V lost 0 bases, J lost 2 bases, and 5 bases stayed unmatched. From germline, CDR1 is SGDLS and CDR2 YYNGEE. The CDR3 here is CASSVAHRGGNQPQHF. The CDR3 nucleotides are TGTGCCAGCAGCGTAGCCCACAGGGGCGGCAATCAGCCCCAGCATTTT.

V usage is TRBV29-1 and J usage is TRBJ2-6; 7 positions agree with TRBD1. V lost 3 bases to trimming and J lost 0 bases; unmatched junction nucleotides: 5. The CDR3 spans 16 residues. The germline V gene has CDR1 SQVTM and CDR2 ANQGSEA. CDR3: CSVDAGGHSGANVLTF. CDR3 bases: TGCAGCGTTGACGCAGGGGGACACTCTGGGGCCAACGTCCTGACTTTC. The full variable domain, completed using reference TRBV29-1 and TRBJ2-6, is SAVISQKPSRDICQRGTSLTIQCQVDSQVTMMFWYRQQPGQSLTLIATANQGSEATYESGFVIDKFPISRPNLTFSTLTVSNMSPEDSSIYLCSVDAGGHSGANVLTFGAGSRLTVL.

This chain joins TRBV20-1 and TRBJ1-5, with D possibly matching TRBD1 (6 bases). This CDR3 contains 13 residues. Trimming removed 3 bases from V and 3 bases from J, with 9 bases in between. CDR1 is DFQATT and CDR2 is SNEGSKA in the germline V gene (reference sequence). The CDR3 sequence: CSASTGTNQPQHF. The CDR3 coding sequence is TGCAGTGCTAGTACAGGGACCAATCAGCCCCAGCATTTT.

This sequence joins TRBV3-1 (or the pseudogene TRBV3-2) and TRBJ2-2, with 7 bases that match TRBD2. Germline values: CDR1 LGHDT, CDR2 YNNKEL (reference sequence). V was pared by 0 bases and J by 5 bases, with 12 bases of the junction left unmatched. The CDR3 contains 18 residues. CDR3 nucleotide sequence: TGTGCCAGCAGCCAAGATCTTCCCAGCGGGGCACAAACCGGGGAGCTGTTTTTT. It encodes CASSQDLPSGAQTGELFF.